A selection of T cell receptor beta chains follows, all from one sample in a study of shared clonotypes between healthy human individuals. Measured with immunoSEQ multiplex PCR; TCRdb has only the in-frame clones, and not every one. The table includes around 2.5 million clones, roughly 93% detected once. Specimen: naive CD4+ T cells from PBMCs. The receptors derive from a man in his late teens or twenties in good health. Some clones in this sample may be carry-over from other donors' samples. Each CDR3 is given with its conserved first and last residue.

>TRBV23-1|TRBJ1-5
CASSQSEGGQVSNQPQHF
>TRBV7-2|TRBJ1-1
CASSLNSNTEAFF
>TRBV7-2|TRBJ2-5
CASSSATGVTETQYF
>TRBV9|TRBJ2-7
CASSVEPGSYEQYF
>TRBV11-1|TRBJ2-1
CASSGGPYNEQFF
>TRBV7-9|TRBJ1-1
CASSLENLRNTEAFF
>TRBV28|TRBJ2-7
CASSLRLAGEQYF
>TRBV7-2|TRBJ1-1
CASSLALRGNTEAFF
>TRBV9|TRBJ2-7
CASSLTGTGQREQYF
>TRBV15|TRBJ2-7
CATSRGDTPYEQYF
>TRBV7-9|TRBJ1-1
CASSFGQRRTEAFF
>TRBV5-4|TRBJ2-2
CASSLVGRGPPGELFF
>TRBV10-2|TRBJ2-4
CASSGDEIGRRGAKNIQYF
>TRBV9|TRBJ2-3
CASSVASGNTDTQYF
>TRBV10-3|TRBJ1-1
CAISESNGAEAFF
>TRBV5-1|TRBJ2-3
CASSSSPGQGVADTQYF
>TRBV5-4|TRBJ1-2
CASSLGVLGGYGYTF
>TRBV28|TRBJ2-3
CASSLQGRIDTQYF
>TRBV2|TRBJ2-7
CASGWRGLEVKYF
>TRBV10-3|TRBJ1-1
CAIDKYGTSASRPNTEAFF
>TRBV5-1|TRBJ1-2
CASSFGANYGYTF
>TRBV18|TRBJ2-1
CASSPPRLAGAGEQFF
>TRBV27|TRBJ2-3
CASKTGQGVTDTQYF
>TRBV5-1|TRBJ1-2
CASSLMGPPSPGYTF
>TRBV2|TRBJ2-2
CASRLDQGGTGELFF
>TRBV7-3|TRBJ1-2
CASSSYDRDGYTF
>TRBV5-1|TRBJ2-7
CASRLDAMGLEQYF
>TRBV15|TRBJ2-1
CATSQFQGVYYNEQFF
>TRBV5-6|TRBJ1-5
CASSLYRQSAIDGNQPQHF
>TRBV12-2|TRBJ2-7
CASRWGFFRTSGRADWYEQYF
>TRBV7-9|TRBJ2-3
CASSFPRSGLDTQYF
>TRBV27|TRBJ2-7
CATPPRVVHEQYF
>TRBV5-4|TRBJ1-2
CASSLGVFGNGYTF
>TRBV7-6|TRBJ1-5
CASSRFSRTADSNQPQHF
>TRBV9|TRBJ2-2
CASSVAQQSTGELFF
>TRBV5-1|TRBJ2-1
CASSFLDRIANNEQFF
>TRBV15|TRBJ1-2
CATSRTPGTGERGYTF
>TRBV7-6|TRBJ2-5
CASSLGLAGGGQETQYF
>TRBV9|TRBJ2-1
CASSVGREYEQFF
>TRBV11-3|TRBJ2-3
CASSLDRDTQYF
>TRBV9|TRBJ2-7
CASSPRLDPTYEQYF